This passage covers 5 T cell receptor beta chains from one sample sequenced in a study of blood T cells in healthy people across ages. The authors ran a second PCR of 7 to 11 cycles using a sample-barcoded 5' primer and a J-beta primer mix. MiXCR, run by TCRdb on the 5' RACE reads, gives a single entry per CDR3 protein. The sample consists of about 1.7 million distinct CDR3 sequences, roughly 27% of them appearing once. The specimen was blood. All receptors come from a woman in her 30s in good health.

The chain links TRBV28 to TRBJ1-1, with D uncertain. There are 11 residues in the CDR3. Germline V gene lookup returns CDR1 MDHEN and CDR2 SYDVKM. Trimming removed 8 bases from V and 1 base from J, with 5 bases in between. The CDR3 region is CASAQNTEAFF. The CDR3 coding sequence is TGTGCCAGCGCTCAGAACACTGAAGCTTTCTTT. The full variable domain, completed using reference TRBV28 and TRBJ1-1, is DVKVTQSSRYLVKRTGEKVFLECVQDMDHENMFWYRQDPGLGLRLIYFSYDVKMKEKGDIPEGYSVSREKKERFSLILESASTNQTSMYLCASAQNTEAFFGQGTRLTVV.

Notes on this clonotype: The germline gene is not matched at one end of the junction; a read error may be the cause. This chain links TRBV2 with TRBJ2-1; D perhaps matches TRBD2 (6 bases). The CDR3 has 12 residues. The germline V gene encodes CDR1 SNHLY and CDR2 FYNNEI. The CDR3 loop is CATSDVGGAQFF. The CDR3 DNA sequence: TGTGCCACCAGTGATGTCGGGGGTGCGCAGTTCTTC.

This clonotype has at least ten counts. The V and J genes are TRBV20-1 and TRBJ2-1; D may correspond to TRBD1 or TRBD2 (6 bases each). Trimming stripped 0 bases from V and 7 bases from J, with 19 bases between. The CDR3 spans 16 residues. Germline CDR1 is DFQATT and CDR2 is SNEGSKA (reference sequence). The CDR3 region is CSARDGGGNGLNEQFF. In DNA form, the CDR3 reads TGCAGTGCTAGAGATGGGGGCGGGAACGGATTAAATGAGCAGTTCTTC.

This clonotype was counted only a few times. This chain links TRBV29-1 with TRBJ1-1; possibly TRBD1 for D (5 bases). Trimming shortened V by 5 bases and J by 6 bases, and 16 bases separated the two germline ends. This CDR3 contains 13 residues. The germline V gene encodes CDR1 SQVTM and CDR2 ANQGSEA. DNA for the CDR3: TGCAGCGTTCGAGGTCGGGGCGCGGCTGAAGCTTTCTTT. Translating gives CSVRGRGAAEAFF.

The rearrangement uses TRBV7-2 and TRBJ2-1, with TRBD2 identical over 7 bases. CDR3 length equals 14 residues. V gave up 2 bases and J gave up 10 bases; unmatched junction bases: 8. Germline V lookup: CDR1 SGHTA, CDR2 FQGNSA. The CDR3 reads CASSLNGLGLEQFF. CDR3 in DNA: TGTGCCAGCAGCTTAAACGGACTAGGTCTCGAGCAGTTCTTC.